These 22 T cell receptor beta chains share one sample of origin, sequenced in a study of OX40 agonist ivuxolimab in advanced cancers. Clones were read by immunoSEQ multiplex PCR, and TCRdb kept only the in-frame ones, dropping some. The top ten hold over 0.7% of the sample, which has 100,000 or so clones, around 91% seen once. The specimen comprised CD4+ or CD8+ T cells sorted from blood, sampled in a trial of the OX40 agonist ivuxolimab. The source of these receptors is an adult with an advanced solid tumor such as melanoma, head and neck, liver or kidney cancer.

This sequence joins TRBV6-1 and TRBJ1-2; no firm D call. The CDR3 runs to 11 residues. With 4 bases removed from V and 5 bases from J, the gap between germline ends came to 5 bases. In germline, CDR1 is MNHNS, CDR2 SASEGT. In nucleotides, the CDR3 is TGTGCCAGCAGTGGACCGTATGGCTACACCTTC. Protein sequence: CASSGPYGYTF.

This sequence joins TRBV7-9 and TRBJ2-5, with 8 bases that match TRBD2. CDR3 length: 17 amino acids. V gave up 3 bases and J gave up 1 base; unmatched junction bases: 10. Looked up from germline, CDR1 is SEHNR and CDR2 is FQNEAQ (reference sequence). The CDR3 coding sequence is TGTGCCAGCAGCTTGCTTGTGGGTAGCGGGATCCAAGAGACCCAGTACTTC. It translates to CASSLLVGSGIQETQYF.

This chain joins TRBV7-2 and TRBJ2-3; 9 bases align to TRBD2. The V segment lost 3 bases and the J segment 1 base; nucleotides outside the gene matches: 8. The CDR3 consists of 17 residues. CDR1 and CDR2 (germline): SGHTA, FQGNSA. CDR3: CASSFQGGGGGTDTQYF. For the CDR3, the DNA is TGTGCCAGCAGCTTCCAAGGCGGCGGGGGGGGCACAGATACGCAGTATTTT.

The CDR3 DNA sequence: TGTGCCAGCAGCCCGCTAGCGGCCTTAACCTACGAGCAGTACTTC. Residues: CASSPLAALTYEQYF. The genes are TRBV9 and TRBJ2-7; 7 bases line up with TRBD2. Losses at the gene ends were 4 bases for V and 2 bases for J; bases not matched to a gene: 9. Germline loops: CDR1 SGDLS, CDR2 YYNGEE. The CDR3 covers 15 residues. The full variable domain, in which reference TRBV9 and TRBJ2-7 provide the parts outside the CDR3, is DSGVTQTPKHLITATGQRVTLRCSPRSGDLSVYWYQQSLDQGLQFLIQYYNGEERAKGNILERFSAQQFPDLHSELNLSSLELGDSALYFCASSPLAALTYEQYFGPGTRLTVT.

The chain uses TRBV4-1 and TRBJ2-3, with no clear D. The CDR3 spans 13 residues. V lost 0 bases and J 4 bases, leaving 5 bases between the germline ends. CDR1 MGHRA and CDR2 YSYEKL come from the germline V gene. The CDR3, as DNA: TGCGCCAGCAGCCAAGAGAGGCCAGATACGCAGTATTTT. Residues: CASSQERPDTQYF.

CDR3 loop: CASSQSSGLDGYTF. CDR3 nucleotide sequence: TGCGCCAGCAGTCAATCGAGCGGGTTAGATGGCTACACCTTC. V usage is TRBV23-1 and J usage is TRBJ1-2; no clear D. TRBV23-1 is flagged as an ORF with uncertain function. There are 14 residues in the CDR3. Trimming left V 0 bases short and J 6 bases short, with 11 bases between.

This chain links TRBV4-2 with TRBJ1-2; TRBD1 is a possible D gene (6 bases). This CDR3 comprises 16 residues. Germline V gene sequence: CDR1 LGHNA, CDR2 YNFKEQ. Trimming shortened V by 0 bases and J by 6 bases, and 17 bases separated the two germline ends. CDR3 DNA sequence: TGTGCCAGCAGCCAAGACGGAACAGGGAACCCTCATGGCTACACCTTC. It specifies CASSQDGTGNPHGYTF.

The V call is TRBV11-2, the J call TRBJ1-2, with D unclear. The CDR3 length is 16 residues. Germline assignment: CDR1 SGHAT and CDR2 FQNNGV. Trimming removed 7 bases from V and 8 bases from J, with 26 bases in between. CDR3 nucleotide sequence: TGTGCCAGCACCCTCCCCATCGACGTCCGGAGTAGGGGCTACACCTTC. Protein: CASTLPIDVRSRGYTF.

CDR3 DNA sequence: TGTGCCAGCAGCAATAGAGGGGGCTATACCGGGGAGCTGTTTTTT. Translation: CASSNRGGYTGELFF. This sequence joins TRBV7-3 and TRBJ2-2; TRBD1 matches 7 bases. J lost 5 bases, V lost 5 bases, and 8 bases had no gene match. The CDR3 covers 15 residues. CDR1 is SGHTA and CDR2 is FQGTGA in the germline V gene.

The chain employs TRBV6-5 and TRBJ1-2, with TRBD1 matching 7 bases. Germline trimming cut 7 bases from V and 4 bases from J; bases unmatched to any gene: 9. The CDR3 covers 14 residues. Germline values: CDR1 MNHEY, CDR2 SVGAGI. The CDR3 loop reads CASKEQGLGYGYTF. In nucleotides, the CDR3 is TGTGCCAGCAAAGAACAGGGGTTGGGCTATGGCTACACCTTC.

In DNA, the CDR3 is TGTGCCACCCGGAACGGGGCTAATCGGTTCTTC. It codes for CATRNGANRFF. The chain joins TRBV6-4 to TRBJ2-1; D tentatively fits TRBD1 or TRBD2 (5 bases each). Between the trimmed V and J ends, which lost 10 bases and 15 bases, there was a span of 19 bases. The CDR3 consists of 11 residues. The germline gives CDR1 MRHNA, CDR2 SNTAGT.

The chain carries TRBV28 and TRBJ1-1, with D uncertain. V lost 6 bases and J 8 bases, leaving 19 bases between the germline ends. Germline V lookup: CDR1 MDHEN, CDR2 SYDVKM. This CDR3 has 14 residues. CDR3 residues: CASRLTHAGSEAFF. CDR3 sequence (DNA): TGTGCCAGCAGGCTAACACACGCGGGGTCGGAAGCTTTCTTT.

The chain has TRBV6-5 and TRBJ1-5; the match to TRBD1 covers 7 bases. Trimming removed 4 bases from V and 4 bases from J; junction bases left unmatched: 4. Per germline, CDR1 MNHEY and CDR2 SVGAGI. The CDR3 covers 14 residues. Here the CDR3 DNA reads TGTGCCAGCAGTTTTTACAGGGGAAATCAGCCCCAGCATTTT. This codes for CASSFYRGNQPQHF.

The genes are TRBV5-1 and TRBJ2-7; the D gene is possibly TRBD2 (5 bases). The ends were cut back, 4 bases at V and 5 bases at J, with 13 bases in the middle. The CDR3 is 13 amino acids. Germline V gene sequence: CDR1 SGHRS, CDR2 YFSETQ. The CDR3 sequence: CASSRGRFNEQYF. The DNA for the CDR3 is TGCGCCAGCAGCCGGGGTCGGTTCAACGAGCAGTACTTC.

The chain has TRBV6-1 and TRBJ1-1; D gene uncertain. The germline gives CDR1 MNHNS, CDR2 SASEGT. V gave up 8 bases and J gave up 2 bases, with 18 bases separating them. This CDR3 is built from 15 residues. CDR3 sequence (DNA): TGTGCCAGCCCCAAGGGCGTTAACAGTAACACTGAAGCTTTCTTT. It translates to CASPKGVNSNTEAFF.

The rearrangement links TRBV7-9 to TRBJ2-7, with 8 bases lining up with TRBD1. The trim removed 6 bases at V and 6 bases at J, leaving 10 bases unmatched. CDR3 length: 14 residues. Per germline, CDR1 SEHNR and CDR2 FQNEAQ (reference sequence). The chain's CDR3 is CASSSDRVGIEQYF. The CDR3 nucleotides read TGTGCCAGCAGTTCGGACAGGGTCGGGATCGAGCAGTACTTC.

In DNA form, the CDR3 reads TGTGCCAGCAGTTTATTATCCGGCTGGGACAGATCCTACAATGAGCAGTTCTTC. It specifies CASSLLSGWDRSYNEQFF. The J gene is TRBJ2-1, the V gene TRBV28, with TRBD1 matching 7 bases. Trimming took 1 base from V and 1 from J; bases not matched to a gene: 10. The CDR3 contains 18 residues. CDR1 and CDR2 from the germline V gene are MDHEN and SYDVKM.

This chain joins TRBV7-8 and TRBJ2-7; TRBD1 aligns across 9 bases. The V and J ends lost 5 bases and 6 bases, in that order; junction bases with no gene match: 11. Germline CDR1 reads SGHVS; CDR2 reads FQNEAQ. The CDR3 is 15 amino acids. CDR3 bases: TGTGCCAGCAGCGCACCCGGGACAGGGTACGGCGAGCAGTACTTC. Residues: CASSAPGTGYGEQYF. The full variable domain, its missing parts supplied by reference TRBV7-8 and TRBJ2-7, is GAGVSQSPRYKVAKRGQDVALRCDPISGHVSLFWYQQALGQGPEFLTYFQNEAQLDKSGLPSDRFFAERPEGSVSTLKIQRTQQEDSAVYLCASSAPGTGYGEQYFGPGTRLTVT.

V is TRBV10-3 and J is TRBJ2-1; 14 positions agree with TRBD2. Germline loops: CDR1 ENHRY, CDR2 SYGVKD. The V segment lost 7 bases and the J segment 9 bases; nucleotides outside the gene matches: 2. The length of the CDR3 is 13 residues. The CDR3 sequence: CAITGTSGSEQFF. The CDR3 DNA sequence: TGTGCCATCACCGGGACTAGCGGGAGTGAGCAGTTCTTC.

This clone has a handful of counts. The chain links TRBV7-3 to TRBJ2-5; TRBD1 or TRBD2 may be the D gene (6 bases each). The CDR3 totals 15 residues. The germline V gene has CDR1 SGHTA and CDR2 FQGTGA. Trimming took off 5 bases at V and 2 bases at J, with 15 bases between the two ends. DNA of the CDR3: TGTGCCAGCAGCCTCCAGACAGGAGGGCAAGAGACCCAGTACTTC. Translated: CASSLQTGGQETQYF.

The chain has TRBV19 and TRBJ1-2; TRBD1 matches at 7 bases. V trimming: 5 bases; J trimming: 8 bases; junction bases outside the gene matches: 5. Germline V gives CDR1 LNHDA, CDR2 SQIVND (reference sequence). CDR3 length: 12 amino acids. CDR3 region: CASSEGAGGYTF. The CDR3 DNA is TGTGCCAGTAGTGAGGGGGCTGGGGGCTACACCTTC.

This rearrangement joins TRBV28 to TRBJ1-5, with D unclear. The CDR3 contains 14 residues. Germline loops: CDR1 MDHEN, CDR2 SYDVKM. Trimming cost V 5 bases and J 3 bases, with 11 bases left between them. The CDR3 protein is CASSPSTINQPQHF. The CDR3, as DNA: TGTGCCAGCAGTCCATCGACAATCAATCAGCCCCAGCATTTT.